The following is a TCR beta chain sequence with its context. No antigen is known for it. Other DNA sequences in the same sample also yield this CDR3. The germline gives CDR1 SGHRS, CDR2 YFSETQ. This CDR3 is built from 13 residues. V shed 5 bases and J shed 3 bases, with 11 bases lying between them. Reverse transcription of all isolated RNA meant that expressed TCRB transcripts were sequenced. The repertoire was sequenced with immunoSEQ multiplex PCR; TCRdb's copy has only in-frame clones and lacks some. The sample comprises under 850,000 clones, roughly an eighth of which are singletons, and less than 0.025% rests with the top ten. The entry originates in a study of beta chain features in type 1 diabetes. Study observations and caveats: Shorter TCRB CDR3s, moderately but significantly so, marked every one of the four CD4+ subsets in Type 1 diabetes patients. Researchers could not determine here whether HLA type influences TCRB rearrangement.

This TCR was recovered from a man younger than 35 with type 1 diabetes. The chain is built from TRBV5-1 and TRBJ2-5; tentative D call: TRBD2 (6 bases). Sequencing used naive CD4+ T cells from blood. The DNA of the CDR3 is TGCGCCAGCAGTTTCGGGGGAGAAGAGACCCAGTACTTC. As protein: CASSFGGEETQYF.